This TCR beta chain comes out of a study of radiation and T cells in renal cell carcinoma. Time point meaning: blood 4 weeks post-SBRT, at nephrectomy. Specified treatment: 15 Gy SBRT to primary tumor, nephrectomy 4 weeks later. This renal cell carcinoma was of the clear cell type. TCRdb's table, derived via immunoSEQ multiplex PCR, lists solely in-frame clones and lacks some. Of around 140,000 clones listed, about 86% are singletons. The CDR3 covers 15 residues. The V end was cut by 4 bases, the J end by 0 bases, with 10 bases between. From germline, CDR1 is LNHDA and CDR2 SQIVND (reference sequence).

This chain joins TRBV19 and TRBJ1-5; D is ambiguous. Here the sequenced sample was blood, taken from a patient whose treatment included radiotherapy and nephrectomy. This TCR derives from a woman aged 50 to 60 with renal cell carcinoma. CDR3 DNA: TGTGCCAGTAGTACCGCGGGTTATAGCAATCAGCCCCAGCATTTT. It is translated as CASSTAGYSNQPQHF. The whole variable domain, remainder taken from reference TRBV19 and TRBJ1-5, is DGGITQSPKYLFRKEGQNVTLSCEQNLNHDAMYWYRQDPGQGLRLIYYSQIVNDFQKGDIAEGYSVSREKKESFPLTVTSAQKNPTAFYLCASSTAGYSNQPQHFGDGTRLSIL.